This T cell receptor beta chain was sequenced during a study of cytomegalovirus exposure and HLA in healthy donors. Study-wide background: Around 200 million T cells yielded 120 million or so unique TCR beta sequences, as an earlier analysis found. Notes on the study in general: Analysis performed later showed TCR beta chains linked to HLA being more clonally expanded than equally common others.

Per the germline V gene, CDR1 is SGDLS and CDR2 is YYNGEE. CDR3 length: 16 amino acids. Trimming cost V 4 bases and J 5 bases; bases outside gene matches: 13. The study ran its PCR with 60 Vbeta and 13 Jbeta primers. The method was immunoSEQ multiplex PCR; TCRdb's version includes in-frame clones alone and lacks a portion of them. The sample records 100,000 to 150,000 clones, about 76% being singletons. On this clone: Its antigen remains unknown.

Sequenced sample: PBMCs. The origin of this receptor is a man younger than 35 in good health and CMV-seronegative. The V and J genes are TRBV9 and TRBJ1-2, with TRBD1 matching over 8 bases. CDR3 loop: CASSNTQGGFVYGYTF. CDR3 coding DNA: TGTGCCAGCAGCAACACACAGGGGGGGTTTGTGTATGGCTACACCTTC.